Listed here are 26 T cell receptor beta chains from one sample, sequenced in a study of blood T cell repertoires in COVID-19. Profiling relied on immunoSEQ multiplex PCR, and the TCRdb table lists in-frame clones only, not all of them. The data contain approximately 270,000 clones, approximately 85% of them seen just once; the ten biggest clones take up 0.87%. Sample: peripheral blood. The receptors were gathered from a human donor with COVID-19, enrolled during active disease. The donor label of this sample is uncertain.

This clone was picked up one time. The rearrangement uses TRBV18 and TRBJ2-3, with TRBD1 matching over 12 bases. V shed 4 bases, J shed 2 bases, and the junction held 4 bases outside the gene matches. This CDR3 region has 16 residues. From germline, CDR1 is KGHSH and CDR2 LQKENI. The chain's CDR3 is CASSHRDRGLTDTQYF. In nucleotides, the CDR3 is TGTGCCAGCTCACACCGGGACAGGGGGCTCACAGATACGCAGTATTTT.

This chain uses TRBV14 with TRBJ2-1; TRBD2 agrees at 14 bases. This CDR3 is 20 amino acids long. V gave up 4 bases and J gave up 0 bases; unmatched junction bases: 11. Germline values: CDR1 SGHDN, CDR2 FVKESK. CDR3 in DNA: TGTGCCAGCAGCCGCCCTAGTAGGGGGACTAGCGGGAGCTCCTACAATGAGCAGTTCTTC. Translating it yields CASSRPSRGTSGSSYNEQFF.

This clone has just one count. The chain links TRBV12-3 or TRBV12-4 to TRBJ1-6; TRBD1 agrees at 11 bases. This CDR3 is 13 amino acids long. Trimming at V came to 6 bases and at J to 13 bases, leaving 5 bases not matched to a gene. DNA for the CDR3: TGTGCCAGCAGCCCGGGACAGGGGGGCCCCCTCCACTTT. Its protein product is CASSPGQGGPLHF.

For the CDR3, the DNA is TGTGCCAGCAGCCTACAGGGGAGCAATCAGCCCCAGCATTTT. Translating it yields CASSLQGSNQPQHF. The chain is built from TRBV6-2 or TRBV6-3 and TRBJ1-5; 7 nucleotides agree with TRBD1. Germline trimming cut 6 bases from V and 1 base from J; bases unmatched to any gene: 3. Germline-derived CDR1 and CDR2 are MNHEY and SVGEGT. The CDR3 extends over 14 amino acids.

The chain has TRBV5-6 and TRBJ2-5, with 9 bases identical to TRBD2. CDR1 and CDR2 (germline): SGHDT, YYEEEE. There are 15 residues in the CDR3. With 1 base clipped from V and 6 bases from J, the junction kept 7 bases outside the gene matches. The CDR3 coding sequence is TGTGCCAGCAGCTTGAGGTCTAGCGGGACAAAGACCCAGTACTTC. It translates to CASSLRSSGTKTQYF.

The chain recombines TRBV7-2 with TRBJ1-1; D is unresolved. The CDR3 has 13 residues. The V end lost 2 bases, the J end lost 2 bases, and 6 bases lay between the germline ends. Per germline, CDR1 SGHTA and CDR2 FQGNSA. CDR3 amino acids: CASSLSLNTEAFF. Written as DNA, the CDR3 is TGTGCCAGCAGCTTATCACTTAACACTGAAGCTTTCTTT.

The J gene is TRBJ2-3, the V gene TRBV19, with TRBD2 matching over 8 bases. CDR3 size: 13 residues. Germline CDR1 LNHDA, CDR2 SQIVND (reference sequence). Trimming cost V 8 bases and J 7 bases; bases outside gene matches: 8. This CDR3 is CASRGGGTHTQYF. The CDR3 nucleotides are TGTGCCAGTCGCGGCGGGGGGACTCATACGCAGTATTTT.

CDR3 in DNA: TGTGCCAGCACTGACCCGGGACAGAATAATTCACCCCTCCACTTT. Its translation: CASTDPGQNNSPLHF. This rearrangement joins TRBV7-2 to TRBJ1-6; 7 nucleotides match TRBD1. V was pared by 7 bases and J by 5 bases, with 8 bases of the junction left unmatched. From germline, CDR1 is SGHTA and CDR2 FQGNSA. The CDR3 extends over 15 amino acids.

This clone was found once. This CDR3 is CASSSGTGGYEQFF. The CDR3 DNA follows: TGTGCCAGCAGCTCAGGGACAGGGGGCTATGAGCAGTTCTTC. This chain uses TRBV11-3 with TRBJ2-1; 12 bases are shared with TRBD1. CDR3 length: 14 residues. The V gene end was trimmed by 4 bases and the J gene end by 8 bases; junction bases not matched to a gene: 3. The germline CDR1 and CDR2 sequences are SGHNT and YENEEA. Variable domain in full (rest from reference TRBV11-3 and TRBJ2-1): EAGVVQSPRYKIIEKKQPVAFWCNPISGHNTLYWYLQNLGQGPELLIRYENEEAVDDSQLPKDRFSAERLKGVDSTLKIQPAELGDSAVYLCASSSGTGGYEQFFGPGTRLTVL.

The chain joins TRBV28 to TRBJ1-5; 7 nucleotides line up with TRBD1. CDR1 and CDR2 (germline): MDHEN, SYDVKM. The CDR3 length is 13 residues. V shed 8 bases and J 6 bases; nucleotides not matched to a gene: 7. The CDR3, as DNA: TGTGCCAGCTGGAGACAGGGCTCTCAGCCCCAGCATTTT. Amino acids: CASWRQGSQPQHF.

The CDR3 bases are TGTGCCAGCAGTCGAACCTGGGGAGGGGGGACTAACTATGGCTACACCTTC. This encodes CASSRTWGGGTNYGYTF. The chain carries TRBV27 and TRBJ1-2; a possible D gene is TRBD1 (6 bases). The V gene lost 5 bases and the J gene lost 0 bases, with 19 bases spanning the gap. The CDR3 loop spans 17 amino acids. Germline V gives CDR1 MNHEY, CDR2 SMNVEV (reference sequence).

V and J are TRBV2 and TRBJ1-5, with 12 bases aligning to TRBD1. Germline V lookup: CDR1 SNHLY, CDR2 FYNNEI. CDR3 length: 15 residues. With 6 bases clipped from V and 6 bases from J, the junction kept 6 bases outside the gene matches. CDR3 in amino acids: CASSTGQGAGQPQHF. CDR3 bases: TGTGCCAGCAGCACGGGACAGGGGGCAGGTCAGCCCCAGCATTTT.

Points on this clone: Distinct nucleotide sequences in the sample also encode this CDR3. The gene calls are TRBV2 and TRBJ1-2, with D unclear. The CDR3 has 12 amino acids. Germline CDR1 SNHLY, CDR2 FYNNEI. Between the trimmed V and J ends, which lost 1 base and 5 bases, there was a span of 5 bases. CDR3 in amino acids: CASSEGAYGYTF. CDR3 bases: TGTGCCAGCAGTGAAGGCGCGTATGGCTACACCTTC.

The V gene is TRBV28, the J gene TRBJ1-2; D gene uncertain. This CDR3 region has 13 residues. In germline, CDR1 is MDHEN, CDR2 SYDVKM. Trimming removed 0 bases at V and 7 bases at J, with 9 bases between. The CDR3 is CASSLWRVGGYTF. The CDR3 bases are TGTGCCAGCAGTTTATGGCGGGTGGGTGGCTACACCTTC.

This chain connects TRBV3-1 (or the pseudogene TRBV3-2) to TRBJ1-1, with D unresolved. The CDR3 is 14 amino acids. The germline gives CDR1 LGHDT, CDR2 YNNKEL (reference sequence). Trimming left V 1 base short and J 6 bases short, with 12 bases between. The CDR3 loop reads CASSQGSVTAEAFF. The CDR3 DNA follows: TGTGCCAGCAGCCAAGGTAGTGTTACCGCTGAAGCTTTCTTT.

The chain combines TRBV7-2 with TRBJ2-2; D unresolved. The germline CDR1 and CDR2 sequences are SGHTA and FQGNSA. V lost 3 bases and J 8 bases, leaving 4 bases between the germline ends. The CDR3 length is 11 residues. CDR3 sequence reads: CASSFNGELFF. For the CDR3, the DNA is TGTGCCAGCAGCTTCAATGGGGAGCTGTTTTTT.

The table lists this clone with a few counts. The chain couples TRBV11-2 to TRBJ2-1, with D maybe TRBD2 (6 bases). Germline V lookup: CDR1 SGHAT, CDR2 FQNNGV. CDR3 length: 14 amino acids. V gave up 1 base and J gave up 6 bases, with 10 bases separating them. CDR3 sequence (DNA): TGTGCCAGCAGCTTAGCGGGAGTTACCAATGAGCAGTTCTTC. This gives the protein CASSLAGVTNEQFF.

J is TRBJ2-7 and V is TRBV20-1, with D perhaps matching TRBD1 (5 bases). The CDR3 is 16 residues long. V was clipped by 3 bases and J by 2 bases, with 20 bases between them. Germline lookup yields CDR1 DFQATT and CDR2 SNEGSKA (reference sequence). DNA of the CDR3: TGCAGTGCTAGTGATTCAGGGCGGCAGCATCCCTACGAGCAGTACTTC. Its translation: CSASDSGRQHPYEQYF.

This sequence joins TRBV5-6 and TRBJ2-1; 15 bases line up with TRBD2. The CDR3 is 19 residues long. Germline V gives CDR1 SGHDT, CDR2 YYEEEE. The V and J ends lost 4 bases and 0 bases, in that order; junction bases with no gene match: 8. The CDR3 sequence: CASSPLGTSGGSSYNEQFF. The DNA for the CDR3 is TGTGCCAGCAGCCCCTTGGGGACTAGCGGGGGGAGCTCCTACAATGAGCAGTTCTTC.

The rearrangement links TRBV6-2 or TRBV6-3 to TRBJ1-5, with 7 bases fitting TRBD1. The germline V gene encodes CDR1 MNHEY and CDR2 SVGEGT. The CDR3 is 15 residues long. With 1 base clipped from V and 7 bases from J, the junction kept 7 bases outside the gene matches. CDR3 loop: CASSYWSGGGQPQHF. The CDR3 bases are TGTGCCAGCAGTTACTGGTCAGGGGGTGGCCAGCCCCAGCATTTT.

The gene calls are TRBV14 and TRBJ1-1, with 8 bases lining up with TRBD1. The germline CDR1 and CDR2 sequences are SGHDN and FVKESK. The CDR3 has 17 amino acids. After removal of 0 bases from V and 5 bases from J, the junction contained 11 bases not matched to a gene. CDR3 in amino acids: CASSQDRGTGLRTEAFF. CDR3 bases: TGTGCCAGCAGCCAAGATAGGGGGACAGGATTACGGACTGAAGCTTTCTTT.

This chain connects TRBV5-5 to TRBJ2-1; 8 bases agree with TRBD2. Germline V gene data show CDR1 as SGHKS and CDR2 as YYEKEE (reference sequence). The CDR3 consists of 14 residues. V lost 0 bases, J lost 10 bases, and 6 bases stayed unmatched. CDR3 in DNA: TGTGCCAGCAGCTTGGAGCGACTAGCGACCGAGCAGTTCTTC. Translating gives CASSLERLATEQFF.

The chain is built from TRBV6-6 and TRBJ2-7, with TRBD1 matching 8 bases. This CDR3 region has 16 residues. Trimming at V came to 5 bases and at J to 3 bases, leaving 12 bases not matched to a gene. CDR1 is MNHNY and CDR2 is SVGAGI in the germline V gene (reference sequence). The CDR3 region is CASSKGQGSLFYEQYF. CDR3 DNA sequence: TGTGCCAGCAGTAAAGGACAGGGTTCCCTCTTCTACGAGCAGTACTTC.

The sample holds a few counts of this clone. In the same sample, other DNA sequences code for this CDR3. The chain has TRBV10-1 and TRBJ1-6; the D gene is possibly TRBD1 (6 bases). The length of the CDR3 is 15 residues. Germline values: CDR1 WNHNN, CDR2 SYGVQD (reference sequence). The V gene lost 0 bases and the J gene lost 7 bases, with 10 bases spanning the gap. In nucleotides, the CDR3 is TGCGCCAGCAGTGAGTCGAGGACAGAGAATTCACCCCTCCACTTT. Its translation is CASSESRTENSPLHF.

As to this clone: The identical CDR3 is also encoded by other nucleotide sequences in the sample. This rearrangement joins TRBV5-4 to TRBJ1-4; TRBD1 is a possible D gene (6 bases). Trimming cost V 4 bases and J 1 base, with 8 bases left between them. Germline CDR1 reads SGHNT; CDR2 reads YYREEE (reference sequence). The CDR3 has 14 residues. The CDR3 region is CASSLQGTNEKLFF. CDR3 nucleotides: TGTGCCAGCAGCCTACAGGGAACTAATGAAAAACTGTTTTTT.

A word on this clone: The junction departs from germline at one end; a sequencing error may be responsible. As DNA, the CDR3 is TGTGTCAGCAGTCTTCAGGGGGCAGCTGGAAACACCATATATTTT. It specifies CVSSLQGAAGNTIYF. The rearrangement joins TRBV28 to TRBJ1-3; TRBD1 aligns across 8 bases. The CDR3 is 15 residues long. CDR1 is MDHEN, CDR2 SYDVKM, per germline.